The clone carrying this TCR beta chain occurred a few times. Its specificity is not known. These data originate in a study of human T cells and chemical hapten exposure. Study-wide context: TCR yields differed between samples (mainly from small differences in pooled library volume). Overall study findings and caveats: Patch test score was positively correlated with the counts of TCRs that had expanded at PT1.

The V gene lost 4 bases and the J gene lost 9 bases, with 17 bases spanning the gap. This CDR3 comprises 14 residues. Germline-derived CDR1 and CDR2 are SGHKS and YYEKEE (reference sequence). Time point noted: pre-sensitization, week 0. The treatment is: therapeutic diphenylcyclopropenone sensitization with weekly scalp DPC. Each CDR3 protein is one row after TCRdb ran MiXCR on the RACE reads. Of some 70,000 distinct CDR3 sequences listed, 9.5% to 13% are singletons. The V and J genes are TRBV5-5 and TRBJ2-1; either TRBD1 or TRBD2 may supply D (6 bases each). The sequence was obtained from a woman aged 45-59 years with alopecia areata. Some clones in this sample may be carry-over from other donors' samples. Here the sequenced sample was whole blood, taken in connection with sensitization to the hapten diphenylcyclopropenone (DPC). The CDR3 spells CASSRGPGAGEQFF. CDR3 in DNA: TGTGCCAGCAGCCGGGGGCCGGGGGCAGGTGAGCAGTTCTTC. Complete variable domain (other parts from reference TRBV5-5 and TRBJ2-1): DAGVTQSPTHLIKTRGQQVTLRCSPISGHKSVSWYQQVLGQGPQFIFQYYEKEERGRGNFPDRFSARQFPNYSSELNVNALLLGDSALYLCASSRGPGAGEQFFGPGTRLTVL.